These 18 T cell receptor beta chains originate from one sample sequenced in a study of read filtering for tumor transcriptome and immune sequencing. This library used around 400 ng RNA and molecular barcoded adaptors spanning alpha/delta and beta/gamma chains. MiXCR was run by TCRdb on the reads, yielding one entry per CDR3 protein. The sample holds approximately 20,000 distinct CDR3 sequences, roughly 13% seen once. The sequenced material came from a population of CD138-negative cells sorted from bone marrow. The source of these receptors is a donor at least 40 years old with multiple myeloma.

Many counts were recorded for this clonotype. The chain carries TRBV28 and TRBJ2-3; TRBD2 aligns across 11 bases. Germline CDR1 reads MDHEN; CDR2 reads SYDVKM. With 5 bases clipped from V and 0 bases from J, the junction kept 16 bases outside the gene matches. This CDR3 has 20 residues. CDR3 region: CASSIRLAGPSSYSTDTQYF. CDR3 sequence (DNA): TGTGCCAGCAGTATAAGACTAGCGGGACCTTCCTCGTACAGCACAGATACGCAGTATTTT.

The chain combines TRBV28 with TRBJ1-5, with D maybe TRBD1 (5 bases). V dropped 3 bases and J dropped 1 base, with 7 bases sitting between them. Germline CDR1 is MDHEN and CDR2 is SYDVKM. The CDR3 has 14 amino acids. In nucleotides, the CDR3 is TGTGCCAGCAGTTTTGCAGGGAGCAATCAGCCCCAGCATTTT. It encodes CASSFAGSNQPQHF.

This clonotype showed up many times. The chain recombines TRBV27 with TRBJ2-5, with D perhaps given as TRBD1 or TRBD2 (6 bases each). The V and J ends lost 4 bases and 5 bases respectively, with 26 bases between them. Germline lookup yields CDR1 MNHEY and CDR2 SMNVEV (reference sequence). The CDR3 totals 18 residues. The CDR3 loop reads CASSSRSVNKGDSETQYF. The CDR3 DNA sequence: TGTGCCAGCAGTTCGAGGAGTGTGAACAAGGGGGACTCGGAGACCCAGTACTTC.

This clonotype was recorded at least ten times. The chain has TRBV11-2 and TRBJ2-1; 10 bases align to TRBD2. The V gene's germline CDR1 is SGHAT and CDR2 FQNNGV. The CDR3 extends over 17 amino acids. With 0 bases clipped from V and 6 bases from J, the junction kept 8 bases outside the gene matches. In nucleotides, the CDR3 is TGTGCCAGCAGCTTAGATGGGCCACTAGCGGGACGCAATGAGCAGTTCTTC. It is translated as CASSLDGPLAGRNEQFF.

By its share, this clonotype is medium-sized. The rearrangement uses TRBV19 and TRBJ2-1; D may be TRBD1 (5 bases). The CDR3 contains 12 residues. V lost 8 bases and J 8 bases, leaving 13 bases between the germline ends. CDR1 is LNHDA and CDR2 is SQIVND in the germline V gene (reference sequence). CDR3 bases: TGTGCCAGTGATGGGGCATCAGATGAGCAGTTCTTC. It codes for CASDGASDEQFF.

Of note for this clonotype: Sequence at one end of the junction differs from germline and may be a read error. The V call is TRBV2, the J call TRBJ2-5; 7 bases align to TRBD1. This CDR3 comprises 15 residues. Germline V lookup: CDR1 SNHLY, CDR2 FYNNEI. The CDR3 DNA is TGTGCCAGCAGTACACAGGGGCAGAGTCAAGGGACCCAGTACTTC. It codes for CASSTQGQSQGTQYF.

The sample holds a few counts of this clonotype. In DNA form, the CDR3 reads TGCGCCAGCAGCTGGGACTCCGTATCGAACACTGAAGCTTTCTTT. Amino acids: CASSWDSVSNTEAFF. The chain is built from TRBV5-1 and TRBJ1-1; possibly TRBD1 for D (5 bases). The V end was cut by 3 bases, the J end by 1 base, with 13 bases between. The germline gives CDR1 SGHRS, CDR2 YFSETQ. The CDR3 spans 15 residues.

This clonotype was seen a handful of times. The chain joins TRBV7-6 to TRBJ2-5; possible D gene TRBD2, 6 bases. CDR3 size: 15 residues. With 5 bases removed from V and 5 bases from J, the gap between germline ends came to 18 bases. The germline gives CDR1 SGHVS, CDR2 FNYEAQ. DNA for the CDR3: TGTGCCAGCAGCCAGTACAGCGGAGGGGAGGAGACCCAGTACTTC. Its protein product is CASSQYSGGEETQYF.

This clonotype was counted at least ten times. The V call is TRBV19, the J call TRBJ2-7; tentatively, D is TRBD1 or TRBD2 (6 bases each). Trimming took off 3 bases at V and 3 bases at J, with 12 bases between the two ends. There are 14 residues in the CDR3. Germline CDR1 LNHDA, CDR2 SQIVND (reference sequence). The CDR3 loop reads CASSMRGAGYEQYF. The CDR3 DNA reads TGTGCCAGTAGTATGAGGGGGGCTGGCTACGAGCAGTACTTC.

This clonotype was detected ten times or more. V usage is TRBV27 and J usage is TRBJ2-7; the D is unclear. Germline assignment: CDR1 MNHEY and CDR2 SMNVEV (reference sequence). This CDR3 is 10 amino acids long. V was trimmed by 7 bases and J by 5 bases, leaving 6 bases between them. CDR3 residues: CASNPNEQYF. CDR3 bases: TGTGCCAGCAACCCCAACGAGCAGTACTTC.

There are many counts of this clonotype. The chain links TRBV7-2 to TRBJ2-5; 9 bases agree with TRBD2. Unmatched junction bases numbered 10, after V lost 5 bases and J lost 3 bases. The germline CDR1 and CDR2 sequences are SGHTA and FQGNSA. This CDR3 spans 16 amino acids. CDR3 amino acids: CASSPTGTSTKETQYF. Written as DNA, the CDR3 is TGTGCCAGCAGCCCGACCGGGACTAGCACAAAAGAGACCCAGTACTTC.

A note on this clonotype: A far larger clone is only one base removed, so a read error is likely. The genes are TRBV5-5 and TRBJ2-3; the match to TRBD2 covers 7 bases. CDR1 SGHKS and CDR2 YYEKEE come from the germline V gene (reference sequence). Trimming at V came to 2 bases and at J to 0 bases, leaving 0 bases not matched to a gene. CDR3 length equals 14 residues. CDR3 coding DNA: TGTGCCAGCAGCTTTAGCGGGAGCACAGATACGCAGTATTTT. Its protein is CASSFSGSTDTQYF.

This clonotype appeared many times. The V gene is TRBV5-1, the J gene TRBJ2-7, with 9 nucleotides matching TRBD2. The germline gives CDR1 SGHRS, CDR2 YFSETQ. This CDR3 region has 17 residues. V was clipped by 4 bases and J by 6 bases; unmatched bases: 17. CDR3 DNA sequence: TGCGCCAGCAGCCTCCGGGACGGACGGGCGGGAGGGCGCGAGCAGTACTTC. Amino acids: CASSLRDGRAGGREQYF.

In the case of this clonotype: A read error may explain this, as a much larger clone is one base away. V usage is TRBV7-9 and J usage is TRBJ2-6, with 7 nucleotides matching TRBD1. The CDR3 spans 18 residues. Germline V gene data show CDR1 as SEHNR and CDR2 as FQNEAQ (reference sequence). CDR3 sequence reads: CASSFDPGTVSGANALTF. CDR3 nucleotide sequence: TGTGCCAGCAGCTTCGATCCCGGGACAGTCTCTGGGGCCAACGCCCTGACTTTC.

The chain carries TRBV28 and TRBJ2-5; no firm D call. Trimming shortened V by 3 bases and J by 5 bases, and 13 bases separated the two germline ends. CDR1 and CDR2 (germline): MDHEN, SYDVKM. The CDR3 is 14 amino acids. Written as DNA, the CDR3 is TGTGCCAGCAGTTTTTGGGGTAACGGGGAGACCCAGTACTTC. It encodes CASSFWGNGETQYF.

This clonotype was found a few times. The chain is built from TRBV28 and TRBJ2-2; 9 bases agree with TRBD1. The ends lost 11 bases at V and 5 bases at J; junction bases unmatched: 12. This CDR3 has 15 residues. Germline CDR1 is MDHEN and CDR2 is SYDVKM. The CDR3 nucleotides are TGTGCCGTCACGACCGGGACAGGGTTTACCGGGGAGCTGTTTTTT. Residues: CAVTTGTGFTGELFF.

As regards this clonotype: This may arise from a read error, as a much more abundant clone is one base away. Without the conserved terminal phenylalanine or tryptophan, this CDR3 likely stems from a read error. The chain links TRBV4-2 to TRBJ2-2; 7 positions agree with TRBD2. The V segment lost 1 base and the J segment 5 bases; nucleotides outside the gene matches: 4. Germline CDR1 and CDR2: LGHNA and YNFKEQ. The CDR3 covers 15 residues. CDR3 in amino acids: CASSQGRGGTGELFS. The CDR3 nucleotides are TGTGCCAGCAGCCAAGGCCGGGGAGGGACCGGGGAGCTGTTTTCT.

At least ten counts were recorded for this clonotype. V and J are TRBV28 and TRBJ2-5; no definite D call. Trimming pared 7 bases from V and 3 bases from J, leaving 15 bases between. The CDR3 loop spans 14 amino acids. Germline V gene data show CDR1 as MDHEN and CDR2 as SYDVKM. Here the CDR3 DNA reads TGTGCCAGCATCTCTGGAGACACAAAAGAGACCCAGTACTTC. Translation: CASISGDTKETQYF.